Reported below is one TCR beta chain. Antigen unknown. This specimen comes from a study of blood T cells in healthy people across ages. Study-wide findings and caveats: The authors considered diversity estimates from one million T cells to be underestimates.

PCR was performed a second time for 7 to 11 cycles using a sample-barcoded 5' primer and a J-beta primer mix. TCRdb re-derived calls from the 5' RACE reads in MiXCR, one entry per CDR3 protein. Here the sample spans under 2,000,000 distinct CDR3 sequences, around 48% being singletons. The sequenced sample was blood. The TCR comes from a woman aged 40 to 49 in good health.

The CDR3 nucleotides are TGCAGTGCTGAATCAGGGTTAGTCTCCTACAATGAGCAGTTCTTC. Residues: CSAESGLVSYNEQFF. This chain uses TRBV20-1 with TRBJ2-1, with TRBD1 as a possible D gene (5 bases). Germline CDR1 reads DFQATT; CDR2 reads SNEGSKA (reference sequence). The CDR3 is made up of 15 amino acids. The V end was cut by 5 bases, the J end by 0 bases, with 14 bases between.